The clone carrying this TCR beta chain has just a few counts. Its antigen is unknown. Since it is a stray read in a library aimed at alpha chains, this beta chain has a size that is not meaningful. TCRdb ran MiXCR on the 5' RACE reads and lists one entry per CDR3 protein. This sample has around 2,700 distinct CDR3 sequences; about 54% occur once, and the top ten carry less than 10%. The entry originates in a study of spatial heterogeneity in lung cancer. Study background: Alpha-chain sequences were detected in numbers that were consistently lower than beta-chain sequences. Study-wide results and caveats: Whereas they appeared in blood less at follow-up, ubiquitous expanded tumor TCRs appeared there more at resection.

V lost 5 bases and J lost 5, with 9 bases in between. Per the germline V gene, CDR1 is MNHEY and CDR2 is SVGAGI. This CDR3 contains 12 residues. Time point: blood at routine non-recurrence follow-up after resection. Material for sequencing was whole RNA from tumor, nontumor lung or frozen PBMC, left unsorted. The rearrangement links TRBV6-5 to TRBJ2-5; the D gene is possibly TRBD1 (5 bases). This receptor was identified in a female donor with early-stage non-small cell lung cancer. Here the sequenced sample was PBMCs, taken at follow-up. In nucleotides, the CDR3 is TGTGCCAGCAGTGGACAACAGGAGACCCAGTACTTC. Translated, it gives CASSGQQETQYF.